Presented here are 26 T cell receptor beta chains from one specimen sequenced in a study of PD-1 blockade in classical Hodgkin lymphoma (TCRdb year 2020). The time point label on this specimen signifies: cycle 2 day 1 (C2D1) of nivolumab. Every trial patient had relapsed after autologous stem cell transplantation, and cohorts A, B and C differed in prior brentuximab vedotin exposure. The method behind the library was the immunoSEQ multiplex PCR assay. Not all clones reach the TCRdb copy of this immuneACCESS table, which keeps in-frame sequences only. Checked studies attribute under half of the gap to unresolved V genes and leave the rest unexplained. Present in this sample are about 94,000 clones, about 88% of which were seen just once. Roughly a tenth of the sample rests with the top ten. This sample comprised peripheral blood mononuclear cells (PBMCs), obtained before the second cycle of nivolumab. The receptors derive from a human donor with classical Hodgkin lymphoma.

This sequence joins TRBV7-3 and TRBJ2-1; 9 bases are a match to TRBD2. Germline V CDR1 and CDR2: SGHTA, FQGTGA. The trim removed 2 bases at V and 9 bases at J, leaving 8 bases unmatched. The CDR3 sequence is 15 residues long. The CDR3 sequence: CASSLLVAGAGEQFF. The CDR3 nucleotides read TGTGCCAGCAGCTTATTGGTAGCGGGAGCGGGTGAGCAGTTCTTC.

This clone was counted a single time. V and J are TRBV27 and TRBJ2-2; no reliable D call. Germline CDR1 reads MNHEY; CDR2 reads SMNVEV (reference sequence). V lost 3 bases and J lost 0, with 5 bases in between. The CDR3 runs 14 residues. The CDR3 region has the DNA TGTGCCAGCAGTTTTAGAGCGAACACCGGGGAGCTGTTTTTT. Translating gives CASSFRANTGELFF.

This rearrangement joins TRBV28 to TRBJ2-5; the D gene is possibly TRBD1 (6 bases). Germline assignment: CDR1 MDHEN and CDR2 SYDVKM. The V and J ends lost 3 bases and 4 bases respectively, with 9 bases between them. The CDR3 contains 13 residues. DNA of the CDR3: TGTGCCAGCAGTTTGCAGGGGCCAGAGACCCAGTACTTC. Translating gives CASSLQGPETQYF.

The chain couples TRBV7-8 to TRBJ1-2; D is unclear. This CDR3 has 14 amino acids. Deletions cut 1 base from V and 9 bases from J, with 15 bases between. Germline V lookup: CDR1 SGHVS, CDR2 FQNEAQ. CDR3 sequence: CASSLGSPFSSYTF. The CDR3, as DNA: TGTGCCAGCAGCTTAGGTTCCCCGTTCTCGAGCTACACCTTC.

The chain recombines TRBV7-2 with TRBJ1-3; no firm D call. The germline V gene has CDR1 SGHTA and CDR2 FQGNSA. The CDR3 sequence is 14 residues long. V lost 2 bases to trimming and J lost 3 bases, with 8 bases between them. This CDR3 reads CASSLPGSGNTIYF. CDR3 DNA: TGTGCCAGCAGCTTACCGGGGAGTGGAAACACCATATATTTT.

The chain is built from TRBV11-3 and TRBJ2-5; weak D call: TRBD2 (6 bases). The V end lost 5 bases, the J end lost 5 bases, and 18 bases lay between the germline ends. This CDR3 is 15 amino acids long. Germline loops: CDR1 SGHNT, CDR2 YENEEA. The CDR3 region is CASSRTRDRGETQYF. CDR3 DNA: TGTGCCAGCAGCCGAACAAGGGACCGGGGGGAGACCCAGTACTTC.

The genes are TRBV6-1 and TRBJ1-3, with D possibly TRBD1 on 6 matching bases. CDR1 is MNHNS, CDR2 SASEGT, per germline. V lost 6 bases, J lost 0 bases, and 12 bases lay in between. This CDR3 contains 15 residues. The CDR3 protein is CASRERDTSGNTIYF. CDR3 in DNA: TGTGCCAGCAGAGAGCGGGACACCTCTGGAAACACCATATATTTT.

V gene TRBV5-4 combines with J gene TRBJ2-7, with 12 bases aligning to TRBD2. Germline-derived CDR1 and CDR2 are SGHNT and YYREEE (reference sequence). J lost 3 bases, V lost 2 bases, and 3 bases had no gene match. The CDR3 contains 15 residues. In nucleotides, the CDR3 is TGTGCCAGCAGCTTTAGACTAGCGGGAGACTACGAGCAGTACTTC. The encoded protein is CASSFRLAGDYEQYF.

This rearrangement joins TRBV5-1 to TRBJ2-2; D is ambiguous. The CDR3 totals 16 residues. The germline CDR1 and CDR2 sequences are SGHRS and YFSETQ. Trimming stripped 1 base from V and 6 bases from J, with 16 bases between. CDR3 sequence reads: CASSLRMAGLAGELFF. CDR3 in DNA: TGCGCCAGCAGCTTGCGGATGGCAGGCTTGGCCGGGGAGCTGTTTTTT.

The chain uses TRBV28 and TRBJ2-7; D may be TRBD1 (5 bases). Trimming shortened V by 4 bases and J by 2 bases, and 21 bases separated the two germline ends. Germline-derived CDR1 and CDR2 are MDHEN and SYDVKM. The CDR3 extends over 17 amino acids. The DNA for the CDR3 is TGTGCCAGCAGTTCGGCCCTTCGGACAACTACAACCTACGAGCAGTACTTC. It yields the protein CASSSALRTTTTYEQYF. Full variable domain (outside the CDR3, taken from reference TRBV28 and TRBJ2-7): DVKVTQSSRYLVKRTGEKVFLECVQDMDHENMFWYRQDPGLGLRLIYFSYDVKMKEKGDIPEGYSVSREKKERFSLILESASTNQTSMYLCASSSALRTTTTYEQYFGPGTRLTVT.

This chain links TRBV15 with TRBJ2-1, with D perhaps matching TRBD1 (5 bases). Trimming stripped 8 bases from V and 8 bases from J, with 7 bases between. This CDR3 has 10 residues. Germline CDR1 is LNHNV and CDR2 is YYDKDF (reference sequence). CDR3: CATEGDEQFF. In DNA form, the CDR3 reads TGTGCCACCGAAGGGGATGAGCAGTTCTTC.

The genes are TRBV5-1 and TRBJ2-4; D ambiguous. Germline V CDR1 and CDR2: SGHRS, YFSETQ. V shed 3 bases and J shed 4 bases, with 17 bases lying between them. This CDR3 region has 16 residues. The CDR3 reads CASSSGTNPKKNIQYF. The CDR3 DNA reads TGCGCCAGCAGCTCCGGAACCAACCCCAAAAAAAACATTCAGTACTTC.

This chain links TRBV15 with TRBJ2-3; TRBD1 might be the D (5 bases). V was clipped by 4 bases and J by 0 bases, with 11 bases between them. CDR3 length: 15 residues. CDR1 is LNHNV and CDR2 is YYDKDF in the germline V gene (reference sequence). The CDR3 nucleotides read TGTGCCACCAGCAAGACAGTAACTAGCACAGATACGCAGTATTTT. It translates to CATSKTVTSTDTQYF.

This chain links TRBV7-2 with TRBJ2-7; 7 bases are shared with TRBD1. With 3 bases clipped from V and 1 base from J, the junction kept 12 bases outside the gene matches. Germline V gene lookup returns CDR1 SGHTA and CDR2 FQGNSA. This CDR3 spans 17 amino acids. CDR3 region: CASSFTGVPFGSYEQYF. In DNA form, the CDR3 reads TGTGCCAGCAGCTTTACAGGGGTCCCCTTCGGGTCCTACGAGCAGTACTTC.

V gene TRBV7-8 combines with J gene TRBJ2-7, with TRBD2 matching over 9 bases. Germline values: CDR1 SGHVS, CDR2 FQNEAQ. This CDR3 contains 19 residues. The V and J ends lost 5 bases and 3 bases, in that order; junction bases with no gene match: 20. This CDR3 is CASSAPRATGTSNFYEQYF. In DNA form, the CDR3 reads TGTGCCAGCAGCGCCCCCAGAGCAACCGGGACTAGCAACTTCTACGAGCAGTACTTC.

The CDR3 nucleotides are TGCGCCAGCAGCCAAGGGACCCCTTCGGAGCAGTACTTC. This sequence encodes CASSQGTPSEQYF. The chain employs TRBV4-1 and TRBJ2-7; D call uncertain. Germline assignment: CDR1 MGHRA and CDR2 YSYEKL. The ends were cut back, 1 base at V and 7 bases at J, with 11 bases in the middle. CDR3 size: 13 residues.

This clone has only one observation. The CDR3, as DNA: TGCAGCGTTAGCGGACAGGGGGATGAAAAACTGTTTTTT. This sequence encodes CSVSGQGDEKLFF. The rearrangement uses TRBV29-1 and TRBJ1-4; the match to TRBD1 covers 10 bases. Trimming cost V 5 bases and J 6 bases; bases outside gene matches: 3. The CDR3 length is 13 residues. Germline-derived CDR1 and CDR2 are SQVTM and ANQGSEA.

This rearrangement joins TRBV7-8 to TRBJ2-5, with 10 positions matching TRBD1. The V gene's germline CDR1 is SGHVS and CDR2 FQNEAQ. This CDR3 is 14 amino acids long. With V trimmed by 3 bases and J by 5 bases, 3 bases remained unmatched. CDR3: CASSLDRGWETQYF. Here the CDR3 DNA reads TGTGCCAGCAGCTTGGACAGGGGGTGGGAGACCCAGTACTTC.

The chain recombines TRBV28 with TRBJ2-7; a weak D match, TRBD2 (5 bases). The germline V gene encodes CDR1 MDHEN and CDR2 SYDVKM. CDR3 length equals 14 residues. The V end lost 7 bases, the J end lost 2 bases, and 15 bases lay between the germline ends. The CDR3 spells CASKPGLVAYEQYF. The CDR3, as DNA: TGTGCCAGCAAACCAGGACTTGTAGCCTACGAGCAGTACTTC.

The chain joins TRBV28 to TRBJ1-2; D is uncertain. This CDR3 has 16 amino acids. The germline V gene has CDR1 MDHEN and CDR2 SYDVKM. Trimming cost V 3 bases and J 4 bases, with 18 bases left between them. Here the CDR3 DNA reads TGTGCCAGCAGTTTCGCCCCAGGTTTAGACTTCTATGGCTACACCTTC. This encodes CASSFAPGLDFYGYTF.

The chain's CDR3 is CASSPDRAYEQYF. Here the CDR3 DNA reads TGTGCCAGCAGTCCCGACAGGGCCTACGAGCAGTACTTC. The V gene is TRBV6-6, the J gene TRBJ2-7; 7 nucleotides match TRBD1. Losses at the gene ends were 5 bases for V and 2 bases for J; bases not matched to a gene: 3. Per the germline V gene, CDR1 is MNHNY and CDR2 is SVGAGI (reference sequence). The CDR3 is 13 residues long.

The chain carries TRBV10-1 and TRBJ1-5, with D possibly being TRBD1 (5 bases). The CDR3 is made up of 14 amino acids. Germline loops: CDR1 WNHNN, CDR2 SYGVQD (reference sequence). V lost 2 bases, J lost 8 bases, and 13 bases lay in between. CDR3 DNA sequence: TGCGCCAGCAGTGAGGAGGAGGGGTGGGAGCCCCAGCATTTT. It specifies CASSEEEGWEPQHF.

The chain couples TRBV27 to TRBJ2-3; 12 bases match TRBD2. V was pared by 1 base and J by 5 bases, with 1 base of the junction left unmatched. The CDR3 covers 15 residues. Germline V gene data show CDR1 as MNHEY and CDR2 as SMNVEV (reference sequence). In DNA, the CDR3 is TGTGCCAGCAGTTTATGGGGACTAGCGGGAGATACGCAGTATTTT. Translated: CASSLWGLAGDTQYF.

This CDR3 reads CASSDRAMNTEAFF. The DNA of the CDR3 is TGTGCCAGCAGCGACAGGGCAATGAACACTGAAGCTTTCTTT. The chain couples TRBV7-2 to TRBJ1-1, with 7 bases matching TRBD1. CDR3 size: 14 residues. Trimming removed 5 bases from V and 0 bases from J; junction bases left unmatched: 3. Germline V gene sequence: CDR1 SGHTA, CDR2 FQGNSA.

The chain combines TRBV5-6 with TRBJ2-7, with D perhaps matching TRBD1 or TRBD2 (5 bases each). The V and J ends lost 2 bases and 2 bases respectively, with 14 bases between them. CDR1 and CDR2 from the germline V gene are SGHDT and YYEEEE. This CDR3 has 15 amino acids. The CDR3 nucleotides are TGTGCCAGCAGCTTAACCGGGACGGGGACCTACGAGCAGTACTTC. Translation: CASSLTGTGTYEQYF.

The J gene is TRBJ1-3, the V gene TRBV29-1; D unclear. Trimming removed 6 bases from V and 4 bases from J, with 7 bases in between. Germline V gives CDR1 SQVTM, CDR2 ANQGSEA. This CDR3 region has 11 residues. DNA for the CDR3: TGCAGCGTGATGGGAGGAAACACCATATATTTT. Amino acid sequence: CSVMGGNTIYF.